The T cell receptor (beta chain) under discussion was sequenced for a study of Graves' ophthalmopathy and Graves' hyperthyroidism (dated by TCRdb to the late 2010s). For context, the study as a whole: Peripheral blood was collected at initial diagnosis, before any treatment. The study used TCR beta repertoire signatures to distinguish Graves' ophthalmopathy from Graves' hyperthyroidism and to predict progression to ophthalmopathy. In total, approximately 130 blood samples were TCR-sequenced: around 42 ophthalmopathy, under 85 hyperthyroidism and roughly 17 hyperthyroidism-to-ophthalmopathy patients. To explore V-J signatures that separate ophthalmopathy from hyperthyroidism, a discovery set of about a hundred patients was enrolled, consisting of 43 with ophthalmopathy and some 56 with stable hyperthyroidism. An independent validation cohort was composed of 18 hyperthyroidism patients and about 16 patients who later progressed from hyperthyroidism to ophthalmopathy. T-cell repertoires of thyroid tissue and blood were compared in 5 or 6 hyperthyroidism patients. Following sample collection, hyperthyroidism patients were given methimazole at a starting dose of 30 mg daily, and ophthalmopathy patients were given high-dose intravenous methylprednisolone. What the work shows at the level of the full study, not this receptor alone: No statistical method was used to predetermine the sample size, and group allocation was not hidden from the investigators. Most expanded thyroid clonotypes with a frequency above 0.001 also appeared in blood, which suggests that blood repertoires may reflect the immune response in the thyroid. In validation, the model predicted ophthalmopathy progression with roughly 68% sensitivity and roughly 72% specificity; 12 predicted patients were CT-confirmed with GO in a median of approximately 6.2 months. In cross-validation, the 13-signature model distinguished ophthalmopathy from stable hyperthyroidism with approximately 88% sensitivity and around 81% specificity, and in the test set the corresponding values were around 78% and 73%.

From the germline V gene, CDR1 is SGHAT and CDR2 is FQNNGV. The CDR3 runs 11 amino acids, cysteine and phenylalanine included. Left in the record is the CDR3 DNA by itself, 33 bases read in frame from the first base. V gives up 5 bases and J gives up 9 bases, and the segment between their germline ends measures 10 bases. Patients with ophthalmopathy had moderately to severely active disease, with a Clinical Activity Score of 3 or more, a NOSPECS grade of 4 or more, and a disease duration of less than 3 months. Anyone with other autoimmune diseases, uncontrolled infections, pregnancy or lactation was excluded from the study. Diagnosis was based on clinical symptoms, serum thyroxine, TRAb, thyroid ultrasound and orbital computed tomography. Ficoll-Paque density gradient centrifugation was used to isolate PBMCs from around 10 ml of fresh peripheral blood. Total RNA was extracted with Trizol reagent and quality-checked on an Agilent 2100 Bioanalyzer.

As to this clonotype: Its antigen is unknown. A much larger clonotype is one base distant, so this may be a read error.

TCR beta CDR3 regions were amplified from RNA transcripts for repertoire sequencing. A first-round RT-PCR used HTBI primers with the Qiagen OneStep RT-PCR kit, followed by a second-round multiplex PCR, size selection and purification. The libraries underwent paired-end sequencing with 100 bp reads on an Illumina HiSeq2000. The authors' analysis ran thus. SOAPnuke was used to process the reads, removing any read that contained adapters or uncalled bases, had a mean Phred below 15, or lacked an exact match to the constant primer or identifier. High-quality paired reads were merged with COPE v1.2.5. Each unique nucleotide sequence was treated as a clonotype, and MiTCR v1.1 was used to align the clonotypes to the IMGT TRB V, D and J references. Only V-J combinations with frequency above 0.0001 were analysed, covering around 99% of repertoires. A TCR clonal expansion and chaos score per V-J combination was defined as the ratio of F50 clonal expansion to chaos observed in the TCRdist matrix. Welch's t-statistics and random forest were used to reduce the features to about a dozen V-J combinations, which were then used as input to a naive Bayes classifier. The similarity between thyroid and blood repertoires was quantified using the Morisita-Horn index. TCRdb took the public reads, trimmed them with fastp at Q25, ran MiXCR for clone calling and kept in-frame beta chains. Records with the same CDR3 protein are collapsed into one entry carrying the most frequent genes and DNA. The V and J calls were determined by TCRdb, not by the authors. The sample table shows approximately 700,000 distinct CDR3 sequences, and 40% are seen once. The biggest ten clones account for roughly 46% of the sample.

The sequencing input was peripheral blood. The chain links TRBV11-2 with TRBJ2-5; a confident D gene designation cannot be given. The source is an adult man with Graves' ophthalmopathy. At the DNA level, the sequence is TGTGCCAGCAGCATCGTGGGCGCCCAGTACTTC. It specifies CASSIVGAQYF. Full variable domain (CDR3 extended with the reference TRBV11-2 and TRBJ2-5 proteins): EAGVAQSPRYKIIEKRQSVAFWCNPISGHATLYWYQQILGQGPKLLIQFQNNGVVDDSQLPKDRFSAERLKGVDSTLKIQPAKLEDSAVYLCASSIVGAQYFGPGTRLLVL.